This TCR beta chain was sequenced in a study of control samples from healthy donors and cancer patients. Profiling relied on immunoSEQ multiplex PCR, and the TCRdb table lists in-frame clones only, not all of them. The sample records 20,000 to 25,000 clones, 88% being singletons. The V gene's germline CDR1 is MNHNY and CDR2 SVGAGI (reference sequence). This CDR3 is built from 16 residues. V was pared by 5 bases and J by 4 bases, with 5 bases of the junction left unmatched. The rearrangement links TRBV6-6 to TRBJ2-6; 10 bases line up with TRBD1. Sequencing was carried out using PBMCs. The clonotype was recovered from a woman in her sixties or seventies with head and neck cancer. The CDR3 spells CASSRQGAGGANVLTF. The CDR3 DNA reads as TGTGCCAGCAGTCGACAGGGGGCGGGCGGGGCCAACGTCCTGACTTTC.